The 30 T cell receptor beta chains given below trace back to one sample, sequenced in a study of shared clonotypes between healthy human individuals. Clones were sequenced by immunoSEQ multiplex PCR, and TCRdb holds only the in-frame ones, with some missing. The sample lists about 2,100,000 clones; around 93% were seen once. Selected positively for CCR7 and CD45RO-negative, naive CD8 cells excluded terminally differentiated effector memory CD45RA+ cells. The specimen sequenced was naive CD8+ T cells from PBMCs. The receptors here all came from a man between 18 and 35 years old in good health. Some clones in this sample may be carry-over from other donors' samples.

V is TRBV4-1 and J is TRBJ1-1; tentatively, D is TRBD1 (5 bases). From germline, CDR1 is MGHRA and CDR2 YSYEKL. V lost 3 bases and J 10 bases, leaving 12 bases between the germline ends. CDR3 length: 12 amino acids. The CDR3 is CASSQQGEGAFF. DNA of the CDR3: TGCGCCAGCAGCCAGCAGGGAGAGGGAGCTTTCTTT.

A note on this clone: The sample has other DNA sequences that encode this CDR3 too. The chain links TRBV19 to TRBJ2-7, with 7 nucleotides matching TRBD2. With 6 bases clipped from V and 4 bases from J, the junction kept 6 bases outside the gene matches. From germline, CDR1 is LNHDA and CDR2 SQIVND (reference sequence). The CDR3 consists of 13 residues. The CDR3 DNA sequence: TGTGCCAGTAGCCGACTAGCAGAATACGAGCAGTACTTC. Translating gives CASSRLAEYEQYF.

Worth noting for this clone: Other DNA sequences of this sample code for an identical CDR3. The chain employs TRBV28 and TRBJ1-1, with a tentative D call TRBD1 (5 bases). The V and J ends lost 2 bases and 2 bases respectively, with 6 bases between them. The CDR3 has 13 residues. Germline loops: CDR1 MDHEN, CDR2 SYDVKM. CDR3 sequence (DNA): TGTGCCAGCAGTTTAAGGGGAAACACTGAAGCTTTCTTT. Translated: CASSLRGNTEAFF.

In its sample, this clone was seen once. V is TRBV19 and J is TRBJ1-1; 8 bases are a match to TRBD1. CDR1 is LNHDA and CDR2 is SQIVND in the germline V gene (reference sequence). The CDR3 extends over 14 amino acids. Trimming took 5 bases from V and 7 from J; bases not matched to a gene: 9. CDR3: CASSPTGQGIEAFF. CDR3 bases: TGTGCCAGTAGTCCTACCGGACAGGGTATTGAAGCTTTCTTT.

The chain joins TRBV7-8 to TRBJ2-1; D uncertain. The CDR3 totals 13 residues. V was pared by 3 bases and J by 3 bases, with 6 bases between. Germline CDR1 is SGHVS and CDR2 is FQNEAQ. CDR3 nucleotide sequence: TGTGCCAGCAGCTTCGGAGACTACAATGAGCAGTTCTTC. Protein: CASSFGDYNEQFF.

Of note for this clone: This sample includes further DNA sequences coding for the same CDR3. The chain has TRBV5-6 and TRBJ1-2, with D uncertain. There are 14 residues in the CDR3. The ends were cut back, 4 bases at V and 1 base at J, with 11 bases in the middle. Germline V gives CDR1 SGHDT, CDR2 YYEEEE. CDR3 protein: CASSLAGSNYGYTF. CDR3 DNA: TGTGCCAGCAGCCTAGCCGGGAGTAACTATGGCTACACCTTC.

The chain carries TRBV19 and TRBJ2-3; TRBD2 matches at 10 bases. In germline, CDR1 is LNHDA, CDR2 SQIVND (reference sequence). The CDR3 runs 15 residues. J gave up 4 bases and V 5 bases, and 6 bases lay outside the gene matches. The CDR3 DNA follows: TGTGCCAGTAGTGGTCCTAGCGGGAGTTCAGATACGCAGTATTTT. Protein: CASSGPSGSSDTQYF.

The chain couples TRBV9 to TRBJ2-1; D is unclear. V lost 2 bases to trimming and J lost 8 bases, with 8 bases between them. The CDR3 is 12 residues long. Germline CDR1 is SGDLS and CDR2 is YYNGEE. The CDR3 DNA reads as TGTGCCAGCAGCGTTGGGTCCCATGAGCAGTTCTTC. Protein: CASSVGSHEQFF.

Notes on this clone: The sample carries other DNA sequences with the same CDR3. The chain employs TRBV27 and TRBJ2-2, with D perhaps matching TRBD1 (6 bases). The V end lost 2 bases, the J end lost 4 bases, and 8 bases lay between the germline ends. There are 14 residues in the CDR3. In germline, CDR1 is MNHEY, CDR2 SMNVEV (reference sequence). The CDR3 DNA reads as TGTGCCAGCAGTTTAAAAGGGGGCACCGGGGAGCTGTTTTTT. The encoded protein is CASSLKGGTGELFF.

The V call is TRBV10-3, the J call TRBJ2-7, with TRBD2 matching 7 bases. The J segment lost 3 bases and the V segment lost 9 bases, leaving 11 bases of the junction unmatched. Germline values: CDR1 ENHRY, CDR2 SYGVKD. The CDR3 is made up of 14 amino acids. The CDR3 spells CAIAGSLADYEQYF. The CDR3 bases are TGTGCCATAGCGGGTAGCCTAGCGGACTACGAGCAGTACTTC.

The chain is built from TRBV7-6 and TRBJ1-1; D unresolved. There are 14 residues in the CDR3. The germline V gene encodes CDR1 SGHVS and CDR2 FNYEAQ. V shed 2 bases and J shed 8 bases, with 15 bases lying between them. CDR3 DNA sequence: TGTGCCAGCAGCTTATTGTCTTTGGCAGAAGAAGCTTTCTTT. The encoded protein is CASSLLSLAEEAFF.

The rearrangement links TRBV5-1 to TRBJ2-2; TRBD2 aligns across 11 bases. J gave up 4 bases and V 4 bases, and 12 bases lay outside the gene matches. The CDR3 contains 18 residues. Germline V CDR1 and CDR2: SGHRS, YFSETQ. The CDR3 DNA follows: TGCGCCAGCAGCCCAGGCCGTGGACTAGCGGGTGCCACCGGGGAGCTGTTTTTT. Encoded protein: CASSPGRGLAGATGELFF.

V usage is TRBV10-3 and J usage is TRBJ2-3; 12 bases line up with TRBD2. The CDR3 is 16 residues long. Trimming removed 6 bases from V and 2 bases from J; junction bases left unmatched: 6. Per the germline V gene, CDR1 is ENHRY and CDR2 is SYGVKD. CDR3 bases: TGTGCCATCAGGATACTAGCGGGAGGATCCACAGATACGCAGTATTTT. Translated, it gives CAIRILAGGSTDTQYF.

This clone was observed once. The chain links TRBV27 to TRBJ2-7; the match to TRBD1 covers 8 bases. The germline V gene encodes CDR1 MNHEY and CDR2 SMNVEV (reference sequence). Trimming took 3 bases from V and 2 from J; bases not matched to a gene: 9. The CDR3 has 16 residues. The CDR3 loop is CASSFFPGQDTYEQYF. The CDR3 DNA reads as TGTGCCAGCAGTTTCTTTCCGGGACAGGATACCTACGAGCAGTACTTC.

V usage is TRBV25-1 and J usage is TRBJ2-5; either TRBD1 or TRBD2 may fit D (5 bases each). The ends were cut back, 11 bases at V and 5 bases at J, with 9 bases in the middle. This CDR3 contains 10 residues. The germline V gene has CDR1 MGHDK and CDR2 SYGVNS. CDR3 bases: TGTGCCTCGGGGCTGGAGACCCAGTACTTC. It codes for CASGLETQYF.

The CDR3 region is CASTGRDYEQYF. The CDR3 DNA follows: TGTGCCAGCACCGGACGGGACTACGAGCAGTACTTC. The chain employs TRBV2 and TRBJ2-7; D might be TRBD2 (5 bases). The CDR3 contains 12 residues. V was clipped by 7 bases and J by 3 bases, with 10 bases between them. From germline, CDR1 is SNHLY and CDR2 FYNNEI.

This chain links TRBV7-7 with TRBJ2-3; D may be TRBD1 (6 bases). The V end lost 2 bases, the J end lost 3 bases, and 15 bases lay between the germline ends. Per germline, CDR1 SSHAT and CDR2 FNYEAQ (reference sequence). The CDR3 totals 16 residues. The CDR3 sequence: CASSLPVGGGTDTQYF. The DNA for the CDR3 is TGTGCCAGCAGCTTACCGGTAGGGGGTGGGACAGATACGCAGTATTTT. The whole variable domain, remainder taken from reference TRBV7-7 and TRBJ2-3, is GAGVSQSPRYKVTKRGQDVTLRCDPISSHATLYWYQQALGQGPEFLTYFNYEAQPDKSGLPSDRFSAERPEGSISTLTIQRTEQRDSAMYRCASSLPVGGGTDTQYFGPGTRLTVL.

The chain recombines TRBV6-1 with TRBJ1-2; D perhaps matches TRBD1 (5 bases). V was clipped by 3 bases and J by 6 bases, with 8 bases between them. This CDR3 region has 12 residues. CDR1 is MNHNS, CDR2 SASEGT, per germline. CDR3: CASSDRADGYTF. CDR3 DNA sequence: TGTGCCAGCAGTGACAGGGCGGATGGCTACACCTTC.

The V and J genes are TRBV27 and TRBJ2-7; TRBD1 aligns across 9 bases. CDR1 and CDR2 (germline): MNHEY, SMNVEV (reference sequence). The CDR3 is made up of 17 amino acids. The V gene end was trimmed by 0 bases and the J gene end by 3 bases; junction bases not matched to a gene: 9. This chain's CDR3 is CASSLSPPTGGYYEQYF. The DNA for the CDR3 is TGTGCCAGCAGTTTATCTCCTCCTACAGGGGGCTACTACGAGCAGTACTTC.

This CDR3 reads CASRQSGDGNTIYF. CDR3 bases: TGTGCCAGCAGACAATCGGGGGACGGAAACACCATATATTTT. The chain joins TRBV7-9 to TRBJ1-3, with D perhaps matching TRBD1 (5 bases). Germline CDR1 reads SEHNR; CDR2 reads FQNEAQ (reference sequence). Trimming took 6 bases from V and 4 from J, leaving 13 bases between them. The CDR3 contains 14 residues.

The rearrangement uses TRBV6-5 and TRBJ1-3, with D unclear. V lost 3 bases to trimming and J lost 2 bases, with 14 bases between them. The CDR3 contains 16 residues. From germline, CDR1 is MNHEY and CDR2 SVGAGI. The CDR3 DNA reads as TGTGCCAGCAGTTATAACGGAGGTAGCGCTGGAAACACCATATATTTT. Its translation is CASSYNGGSAGNTIYF.

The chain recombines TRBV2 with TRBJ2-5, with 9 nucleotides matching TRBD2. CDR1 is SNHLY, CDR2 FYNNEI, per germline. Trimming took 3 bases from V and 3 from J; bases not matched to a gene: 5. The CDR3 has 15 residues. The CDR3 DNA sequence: TGTGCCAGCAGTGAGGTAGCGGGAGTAAAAGAGACCCAGTACTTC. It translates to CASSEVAGVKETQYF.

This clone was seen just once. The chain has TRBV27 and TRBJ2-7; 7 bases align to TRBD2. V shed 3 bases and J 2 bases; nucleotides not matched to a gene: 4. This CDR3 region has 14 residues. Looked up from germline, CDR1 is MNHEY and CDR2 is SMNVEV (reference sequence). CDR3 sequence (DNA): TGTGCCAGCAGTTTCGTAGCGGGTACCTACGAGCAGTACTTC. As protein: CASSFVAGTYEQYF.

The CDR3 coding sequence is TGTGCCAGCAGTTATGAAGCGGGGGGGAGGAATGAGCAGTTCTTC. Translating gives CASSYEAGGRNEQFF. This chain uses TRBV6-5 with TRBJ2-1; 10 bases line up with TRBD2. Germline V gene data show CDR1 as MNHEY and CDR2 as SVGAGI. V was pared by 3 bases and J by 7 bases, with 6 bases of the junction left unmatched. The CDR3 is 15 amino acids.

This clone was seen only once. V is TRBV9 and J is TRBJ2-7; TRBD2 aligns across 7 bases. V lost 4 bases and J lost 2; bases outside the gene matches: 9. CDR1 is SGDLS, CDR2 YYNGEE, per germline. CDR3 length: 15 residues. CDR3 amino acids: CASSPGGDFTYEQYF. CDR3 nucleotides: TGTGCCAGCAGCCCTGGGGGGGACTTCACCTACGAGCAGTACTTC.

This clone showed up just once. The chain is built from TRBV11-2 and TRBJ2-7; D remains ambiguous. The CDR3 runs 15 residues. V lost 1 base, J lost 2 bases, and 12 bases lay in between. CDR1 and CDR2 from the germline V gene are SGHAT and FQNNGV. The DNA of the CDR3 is TGTGCCAGCAGCTTAGGCTTAGCTTCCCCCTACGAGCAGTACTTC. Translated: CASSLGLASPYEQYF.

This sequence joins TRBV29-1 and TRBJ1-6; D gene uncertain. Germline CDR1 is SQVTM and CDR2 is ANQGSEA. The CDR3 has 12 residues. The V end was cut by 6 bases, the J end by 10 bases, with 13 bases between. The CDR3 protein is CSVRGEDSPLHF. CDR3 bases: TGCAGCGTCCGGGGTGAGGACTCACCCCTCCACTTT.

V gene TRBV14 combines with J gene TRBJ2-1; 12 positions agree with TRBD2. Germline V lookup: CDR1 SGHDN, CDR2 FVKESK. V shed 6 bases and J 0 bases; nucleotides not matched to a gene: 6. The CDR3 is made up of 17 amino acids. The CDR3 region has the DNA TGTGCCAGCAGTCCAGGACTAGCGGGGAGCTCCTACAATGAGCAGTTCTTC. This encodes CASSPGLAGSSYNEQFF.

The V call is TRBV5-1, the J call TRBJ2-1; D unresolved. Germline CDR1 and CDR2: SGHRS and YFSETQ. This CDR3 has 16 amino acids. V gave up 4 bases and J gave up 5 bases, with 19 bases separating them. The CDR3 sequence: CASSERLGPPNNEQFF. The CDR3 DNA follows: TGCGCCAGCAGCGAACGCCTTGGGCCCCCTAACAATGAGCAGTTCTTC.

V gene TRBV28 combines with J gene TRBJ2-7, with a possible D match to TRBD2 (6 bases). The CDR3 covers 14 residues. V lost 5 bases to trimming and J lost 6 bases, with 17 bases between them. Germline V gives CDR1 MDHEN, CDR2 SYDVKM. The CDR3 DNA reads TGTGCCAGCAGTCAACGAATAGGGACTCGCGAGCAGTACTTC. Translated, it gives CASSQRIGTREQYF. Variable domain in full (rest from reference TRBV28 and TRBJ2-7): DVKVTQSSRYLVKRTGEKVFLECVQDMDHENMFWYRQDPGLGLRLIYFSYDVKMKEKGDIPEGYSVSREKKERFSLILESASTNQTSMYLCASSQRIGTREQYFGPGTRLTVT.